One T cell receptor beta chain is described in this entry. In the source study's methods: Amplifying reference gene primers gave estimates of nucleated cell counts. Some clones are missing from TCRdb's copy, which holds only in-frame ones; the method was immunoSEQ multiplex PCR. V and J calls and clone size are those listed in that table; D and trimming were worked out from the DNA. The repertoire consists of around 160,000 clones, with around 81% occurring once and the leading ten covering under 15%. V dropped 7 bases and J dropped 8 bases, with 11 bases sitting between them. Germline CDR1 is SNHLY and CDR2 is FYNNEI. The CDR3 covers 12 residues. This sample stems from a study of blood T cell repertoires in COVID-19. Study-wide context: Material from acute and convalescent COVID-19 was sourced from the United States, Italy and Spain.

The sequencing input was peripheral blood. The chain recombines TRBV2 with TRBJ1-4; no firm D call. The receptor comes from a man aged 55 to 70 with active or convalescent COVID-19. CDR3 nucleotides: TGTGCCAGCACCTTAGGAGGCGAAAAACTGTTTTTT. This translates into CASTLGGEKLFF.